What follows is one T cell receptor (beta chain) and its context. The protocol was immunoSEQ multiplex PCR, while the TCRdb copy is restricted to in-frame clones and leaves out a portion. In the table there are under 95,000 clones, approximately 84% of which are singletons. This CDR3 is built from 19 residues. Germline values: CDR1 MGHRA, CDR2 YSYEKL. V trimming: 3 bases; J trimming: 0 bases; junction bases outside the gene matches: 9. This record belongs to a study of control samples from healthy donors and cancer patients. The V gene is TRBV4-1, the J gene TRBJ2-3, with 13 bases lining up with TRBD2. This TCR came from a middle-aged man in good health. Material for sequencing was blood. The CDR3 region has the DNA TGCGCCAGCAGCCACCCGACTAGCGGGAGGCGCACTAGCACAGATACGCAGTATTTT. As protein: CASSHPTSGRRTSTDTQYF.